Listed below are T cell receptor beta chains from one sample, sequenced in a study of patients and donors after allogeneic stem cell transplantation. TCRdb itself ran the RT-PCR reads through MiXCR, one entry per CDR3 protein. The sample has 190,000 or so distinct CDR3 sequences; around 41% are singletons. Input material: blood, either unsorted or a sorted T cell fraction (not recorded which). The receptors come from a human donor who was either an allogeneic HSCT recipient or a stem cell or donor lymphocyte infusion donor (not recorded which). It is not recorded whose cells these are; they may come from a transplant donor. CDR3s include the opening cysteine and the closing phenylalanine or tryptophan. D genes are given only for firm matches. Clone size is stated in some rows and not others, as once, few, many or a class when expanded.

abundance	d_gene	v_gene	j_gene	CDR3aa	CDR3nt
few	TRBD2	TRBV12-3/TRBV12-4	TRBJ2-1	CASSRLAGGDEQFF	TGTGCCAGCAGTCGGCTAGCGGGAGGGGATGAGCAGTTCTTC
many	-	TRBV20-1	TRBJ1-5	CSASDIANQPQHF	TGCAGTGCTTCGGACATAGCGAATCAGCCCCAGCATTTT
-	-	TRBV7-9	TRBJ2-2	CASSPPGTGNTGELFF	TGTGCCAGCAGCCCCCCCGGGACGGGTAACACCGGGGAGCTGTTTTTT
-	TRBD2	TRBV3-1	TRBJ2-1	CASSQDKVIAGVGNWNEQFF	TGTGCCAGCAGCCAAGATAAAGTGATAGCGGGAGTAGGAAATTGGAATGAGCAGTTCTTC
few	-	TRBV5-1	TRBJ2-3	CASSLAQGVDTQYF	TGCGCCAGCAGCTTGGCGCAGGGTGTGGATACGCAGTATTTT
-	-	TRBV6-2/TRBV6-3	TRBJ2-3	CASSFVLIHTDTQYF	TGTGCCAGCAGTTTTGTCCTGATTCACACAGATACGCAGTATTTT
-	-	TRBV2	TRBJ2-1	CASGRDGSSYNEQFF	TGTGCCTCGGGAAGGGACGGGAGCTCCTACAATGAGCAGTTCTTC
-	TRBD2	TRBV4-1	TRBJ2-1	CASSQDQREGTYNEQFF	TGCGCCAGCAGCCAAGATCAGCGGGAGGGCACCTACAATGAGCAGTTCTTC
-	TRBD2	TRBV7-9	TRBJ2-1	CASSSRLASFEQFF	TGTGCCAGCAGCTCCCGACTAGCCTCATTCGAGCAGTTCTTC
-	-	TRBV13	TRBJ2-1	CASSSGRTGPYNEQFF	TGTGCCAGCAGCTCGGGGAGGACTGGCCCCTACAATGAGCAGTTCTTC
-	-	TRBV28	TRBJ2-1	CASSLQQVTYNEQFF	TGTGCCAGCAGTTTGCAACAGGTTACCTACAATGAGCAGTTCTTC
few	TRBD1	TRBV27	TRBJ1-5	CASSLGRGRRTQPQHF	TGTGCCAGCAGTTTAGGCAGGGGGCGCAGAACTCAGCCCCAGCATTTT
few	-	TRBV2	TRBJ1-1	CARGAVITEAFF	TGTGCCAGGGGGGCAGTGATCACTGAAGCTTTCTTT
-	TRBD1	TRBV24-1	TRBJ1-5	CATSDSTGGDQPQHF	TGTGCCACCAGTGATTCGACAGGGGGGGACCAGCCCCAGCATTTT
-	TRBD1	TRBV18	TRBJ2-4	CASSPKGQGAGIQYF	TGTGCCAGCTCACCAAAGGGACAGGGGGCCGGCATTCAGTACTTC
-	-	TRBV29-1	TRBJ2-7	CSVVGGPNSYEQYF	TGCAGCGTTGTTGGAGGACCGAACTCCTACGAGCAGTACTTC
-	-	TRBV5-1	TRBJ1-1	CASSLKGYTEAFF	TGCGCCAGCAGCTTGAAGGGCTACACTGAAGCTTTCTTT
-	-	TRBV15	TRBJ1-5	CATSRDRGDNQPQHF	TGTGCCACCAGCAGAGACCGGGGAGACAATCAGCCCCAGCATTTT
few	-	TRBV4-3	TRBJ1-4	CASSQDRVEKLFF	TGCGCCAGCAGCCAAGATAGGGTTGAAAAACTGTTTTTT
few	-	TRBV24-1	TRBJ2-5	CATAGNQETQYF	TGTGCCACCGCAGGGAACCAAGAGACCCAGTACTTC
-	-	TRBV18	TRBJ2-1	CASSPAGRSSYNEQFF	TGTGCCAGCTCTCCCGCGGGGAGGAGCTCCTACAATGAGCAGTTCTTC
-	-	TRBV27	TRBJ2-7	CASPVGADEQYF	TGTGCCAGCCCCGTGGGGGCGGACGAGCAGTACTTC
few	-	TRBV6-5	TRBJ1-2	CASSLGSIQAF	TGTGCCAGCTCCCTGGGGTCCATTCAGGCCTTC
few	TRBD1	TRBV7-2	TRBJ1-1	CASSLGQGAGETEAFF	TGTGCCAGCAGCTTAGGACAGGGGGCAGGAGAAACTGAAGCTTTCTTT
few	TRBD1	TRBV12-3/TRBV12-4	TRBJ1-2	CASSQGTVLYGYTF	TGTGCCAGCAGTCAAGGGACAGTCCTGTATGGCTACACCTTC
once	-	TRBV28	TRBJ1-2	CASSLHRRTGYTF	TGTGCCAGCAGTTTACACCGTAGGACTGGCTACACCTTC
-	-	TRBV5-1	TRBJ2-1	CASSQYINREGEQFF	TGCGCCAGCAGCCAGTACATAAACAGGGAGGGTGAGCAGTTCTTC
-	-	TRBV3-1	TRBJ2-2	CASSQGKQLPNTGELFF	TGTGCCAGCAGCCAAGGAAAACAGTTGCCCAACACCGGGGAGCTGTTTTTT
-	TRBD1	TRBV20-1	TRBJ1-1	CSALGQGGTEAFF	TGCAGTGCTCTGGGACAGGGGGGCACTGAAGCTTTCTTT
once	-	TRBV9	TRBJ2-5	CASSVASGAGETQYF	TGTGCCAGCAGCGTAGCTTCGGGGGCTGGGGAGACCCAGTACTTC
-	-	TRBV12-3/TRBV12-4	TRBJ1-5	CASSLAGVGNQPQHF	TGTGCCAGCAGTTTGGCAGGGGTTGGCAATCAGCCCCAGCATTTT
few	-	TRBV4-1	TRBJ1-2	CASRRPGLDPNYGYTF	TGCGCCAGCAGACGTCCGGGACTGGACCCTAACTATGGCTACACCTTC
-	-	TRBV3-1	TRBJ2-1	CASSRVSAHTNEQFF	TGTGCCAGCAGCCGGGTTTCCGCCCATACCAATGAGCAGTTCTTC
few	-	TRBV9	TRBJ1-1	CASSVVGGPDTEAFF	TGTGCCAGCAGCGTAGTAGGGGGACCGGACACTGAAGCTTTCTTT
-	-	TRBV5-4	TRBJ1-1	CASSLAGWQNTEAFF	TGTGCCAGCAGCTTAGCCGGGTGGCAGAACACTGAAGCTTTCTTT
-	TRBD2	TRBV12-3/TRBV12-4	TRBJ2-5	CASTRTSGSKETQYF	TGTGCCAGCACCCGGACTAGCGGGAGTAAAGAGACCCAGTACTTC
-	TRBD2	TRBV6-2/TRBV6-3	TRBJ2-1	CASSLLAGGHNEQFF	TGTGCCAGCAGCTTACTAGCGGGAGGCCACAATGAGCAGTTCTTC
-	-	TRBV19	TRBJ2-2	CASSISTGELFF	TGTGCCAGTAGTATCAGTACCGGGGAGCTGTTTTTT
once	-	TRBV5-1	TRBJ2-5	CASSLNLVPRRGQETQYF	TGCGCCAGCAGCTTGAATTTGGTTCCGAGGCGAGGCCAAGAGACCCAGTACTTC
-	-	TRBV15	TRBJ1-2	CATSRVGYGYTF	TGTGCCACCAGCAGAGTGGGCTATGGCTACACCTTC
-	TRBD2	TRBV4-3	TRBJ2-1	CASSSIAGPYNEQFF	TGCGCCAGCAGCTCCATAGCGGGTCCCTACAATGAGCAGTTCTTC
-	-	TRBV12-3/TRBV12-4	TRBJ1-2	CASSLRGRSNYGYTF	TGTGCCAGCAGTCTTAGGGGACGGTCTAACTATGGCTACACCTTC
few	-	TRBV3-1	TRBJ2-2	CASSQVPGELFF	TGTGCCAGCAGCCAAGTCCCCGGGGAGCTGTTTTTT
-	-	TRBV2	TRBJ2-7	CASIRDGSSYEQYF	TGTGCCAGCATCAGGGACGGTAGCTCCTACGAGCAGTACTTC
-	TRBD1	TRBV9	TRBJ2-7	CASSAPGQGYEQYF	TGTGCCAGCAGCGCCCCGGGACAGGGCTACGAGCAGTACTTC
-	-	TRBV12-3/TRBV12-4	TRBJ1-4	CASSSNTATNEKLFF	TGTGCCAGCAGCTCCAACACAGCAACTAATGAAAAACTGTTTTTT
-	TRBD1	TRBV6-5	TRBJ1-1	CASKGDRVTMNTEAFF	TGTGCCAGCAAGGGAGACAGGGTGACAATGAACACTGAAGCTTTCTTT
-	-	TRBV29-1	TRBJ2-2	CSAGAGELFF	TGCAGCGCTGGAGCCGGGGAGCTGTTTTTT
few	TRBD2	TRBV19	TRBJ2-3	CASSTNKLAGERDTQYF	TGTGCCAGTAGTACCAACAAACTAGCGGGAGAGAGAGATACGCAGTATTTT
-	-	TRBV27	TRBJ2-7	CASSLSAGREYF	TGTGCCAGCAGTTTATCTGCGGGAAGGGAGTACTTC
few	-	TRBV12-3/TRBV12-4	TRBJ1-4	CASSLGPKEANEKLFF	TGTGCCAGCAGTTTGGGGCCAAAGGAGGCTAATGAAAAACTGTTTTTT
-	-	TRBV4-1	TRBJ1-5	CASSQPGSGSNQPQHF	TGCGCCAGCAGCCAGCCCGGGTCGGGGAGCAATCAGCCCCAGCATTTT
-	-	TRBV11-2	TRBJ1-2	CASSLGTPGAPYGYTF	TGTGCCAGCAGCTTAGGAACCCCAGGGGCTCCCTATGGCTACACCTTC